These T cell receptor beta chains were read from a single sample in a study of blood T cell repertoires in COVID-19. The protocol was immunoSEQ multiplex PCR, while the TCRdb copy is restricted to in-frame clones and leaves out a portion. Of roughly 260,000 clones in the sample, 87% were seen once. The specimen sequenced was peripheral blood. The source of these receptors is a woman in her 50s who had recovered from COVID-19. Both conserved end residues are part of each CDR3. D genes are given only for firm matches. Clone size appears in some rows only: once, few, many, or a class for an expanded clone.

j_gene	d_gene	abundance	v_gene	CDR3nt	CDR3aa
TRBJ2-1	.	.	TRBV5-8	TGTGCCAGCAGCCCCCGTCAAGGGACTCCAAGCGCCTTAGGCTACAATGAGCAGTTCTTC	CASSPRQGTPSALGYNEQFF
TRBJ1-1	.	.	TRBV18	TGTGCCAGCTCACCTAAGCCCCAGAACACTGAAGCTTTCTTT	CASSPKPQNTEAFF
TRBJ2-1	.	.	TRBV29-1	TGCAGCGCCGAGAGAGGATTTTACAATGAGCAGTTCTTC	CSAERGFYNEQFF
TRBJ2-7	TRBD1	few	TRBV6-2/TRBV6-3	TGTGCCAGCAGTCCACAGGGGATTCGCGACGAGCAGTACTTC	CASSPQGIRDEQYF
TRBJ2-5	.	.	TRBV7-9	TGTGCCAGCAACCACGACGGAGACAGGGAGACCCAGTACTTC	CASNHDGDRETQYF
TRBJ2-2	.	.	TRBV6-5	TGTGCCAGCAGTTACGGAGGAAGTAGGGAAACCGGGGAGCTGTTTTTT	CASSYGGSRETGELFF
TRBJ2-1	TRBD2	.	TRBV18	TGTGCCAGCTCAGCCGTAGTGAGTAGCGGGGCCCACAATGAGCAGTTCTTC	CASSAVVSSGAHNEQFF
TRBJ1-2	TRBD1	once	TRBV5-1	TGCGCCAGCAGCTTGGCGTCCAGGGGGCTTGATGGCTACACCTTC	CASSLASRGLDGYTF
TRBJ1-6	.	.	TRBV19	TGTGCCAGTAGTGCCTCCCCCGGCCAGCGGACACCCCTCCACTTT	CASSASPGQRTPLHF
TRBJ1-1	.	.	TRBV9	TGTGCCAGCAGCATCGGAGGGATACTCACTGAAGCTTTCTTT	CASSIGGILTEAFF
TRBJ2-1	.	.	TRBV28	TGTGCCAGCAGTTTACGGGGGGCCACAAACAATGAGCAGTTCTTC	CASSLRGATNNEQFF
TRBJ1-2	.	.	TRBV5-5	TGTGCCAGCAGCTTGGGCAGGTATGGCTACACCTTC	CASSLGRYGYTF
TRBJ2-1	TRBD2	.	TRBV5-8	TGTGCCAGCAGCTTGCTAGCGGGAGGGCCATTAAATGAGCAGTTCTTC	CASSLLAGGPLNEQFF
TRBJ1-2	TRBD1	.	TRBV11-2	TGTGCCAGCAGCTTGAGTATTGGGGGCGCAGGGGGCGGCAACTATGGCTACACCTTC	CASSLSIGGAGGGNYGYTF
TRBJ1-2	.	.	TRBV28	TGTGCCAGCAGTCCTCCGGGGAATGGCTACACCTTC	CASSPPGNGYTF
TRBJ2-3	TRBD2	.	TRBV2	TGTGCCACCCCTAGCGGGATTAGCACAGATACGCAGTATTTT	CATPSGISTDTQYF
TRBJ2-1	TRBD2	few	TRBV7-9	TGTGCCAGCAGGCCAGCGGGACTGAGCTCCTACAATGAGCAGTTCTTC	CASRPAGLSSYNEQFF
TRBJ2-1	TRBD2	.	TRBV6-6	TGTGCCAGCAGTTACTTAAGCGGGGGGCCTTTGCAGTTCTTC	CASSYLSGGPLQFF
TRBJ2-7	.	.	TRBV4-1	TGCGCCAGCAGCCCCCAAGCGGGACACTTCTACGAGCAGTACTTC	CASSPQAGHFYEQYF
TRBJ2-7	TRBD1	.	TRBV2	TGTGCCAGCTCGGGACAGGCCTACGAGCAGTACTTC	CASSGQAYEQYF